The 2 T cell receptor beta chains presented below share a single source sample, sequenced in a study of T cell changes during pregnancy in multiple sclerosis. Generated by immunoSEQ multiplex PCR, the TCRdb table keeps only in-frame clones and is missing some. Found here are about 120,000 clones, under 95% of them singletons; the top ten hold 6.2%. The source was peripheral blood, collected before pregnancy. All receptors derive from a female donor with multiple sclerosis, enrolled in a pregnancy study.

The J gene is TRBJ2-2, the V gene TRBV6-1; D uncertain. Trimming removed 7 bases from V and 5 bases from J, with 17 bases in between. The CDR3 sequence is 15 residues long. Germline V lookup: CDR1 MNHNS, CDR2 SASEGT. CDR3: CASNGYGYGTGELFF. The CDR3 nucleotides read TGTGCCAGCAACGGGTACGGGTACGGAACCGGGGAGCTGTTTTTT.

Details on this clone: Mismatch with germline at one junction end may stem from a read error. The rearrangement uses TRBV5-1 and TRBJ2-1; weak D call: TRBD1 (7 bases). The CDR3 is made up of 16 amino acids. Germline V gives CDR1 SGHRS, CDR2 YFSETQ. The CDR3 coding sequence is TGCGCCAGTAGCTTGGAGGGGGCCCTCTCCTACAATGAGCAGTTCTTC. This codes for CASSLEGALSYNEQFF. The full variable domain, completed using reference TRBV5-1 and TRBJ2-1, is KAGVTQTPRYLIKTRGQQVTLSCSPISGHRSVSWYQQTPGQGLQFLFEYFSETQRNKGNFPGRFSGRQFSNSRSEMNVSTLELGDSALYLCASSLEGALSYNEQFFGPGTRLTVL.